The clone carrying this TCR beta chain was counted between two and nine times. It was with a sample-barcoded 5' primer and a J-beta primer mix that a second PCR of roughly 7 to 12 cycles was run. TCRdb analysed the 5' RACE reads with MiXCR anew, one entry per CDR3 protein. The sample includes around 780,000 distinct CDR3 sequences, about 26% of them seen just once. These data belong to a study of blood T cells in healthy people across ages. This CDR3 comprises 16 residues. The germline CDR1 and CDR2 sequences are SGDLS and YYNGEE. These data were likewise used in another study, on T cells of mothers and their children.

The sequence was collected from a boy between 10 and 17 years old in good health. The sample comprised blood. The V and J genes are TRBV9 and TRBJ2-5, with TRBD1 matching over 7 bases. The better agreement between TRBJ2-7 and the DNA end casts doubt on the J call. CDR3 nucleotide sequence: TGTGCCAGCAGCGACAAGGCCCTGACAGGGTATAACGAGCAGTACTTC. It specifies CASSDKALTGYNEQYF.